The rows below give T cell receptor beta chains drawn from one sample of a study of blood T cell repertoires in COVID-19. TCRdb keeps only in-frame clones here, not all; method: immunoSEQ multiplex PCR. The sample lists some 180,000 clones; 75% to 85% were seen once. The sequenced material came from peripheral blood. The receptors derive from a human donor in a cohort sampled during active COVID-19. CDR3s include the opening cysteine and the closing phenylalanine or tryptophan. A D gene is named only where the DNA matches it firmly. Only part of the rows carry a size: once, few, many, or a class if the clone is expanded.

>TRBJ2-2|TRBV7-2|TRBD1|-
CASRQPGTGITGELFF
TGTGCCAGCAGACAGCCCGGGACAGGGATCACCGGGGAGCTGTTTTTT
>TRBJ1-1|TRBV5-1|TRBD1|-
CASRVTGDPHEAFF
TGCGCCAGCAGGGTGACAGGGGATCCACACGAAGCTTTCTTT
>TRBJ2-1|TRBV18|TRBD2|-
CASSPGSRLAGLSSYNEQFF
TGTGCCAGCTCACCCGGGTCTCGGCTAGCGGGGCTGAGCTCCTACAATGAGCAGTTCTTC
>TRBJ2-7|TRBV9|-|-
CASSVATGALSYEQYF
TGTGCCAGCAGCGTAGCTACTGGGGCGCTCTCCTACGAGCAGTACTTC
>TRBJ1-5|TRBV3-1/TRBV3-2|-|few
CASSYTGYNQPQHF
TGTGCCAGCAGCTACACAGGGTACAATCAGCCCCAGCATTTT
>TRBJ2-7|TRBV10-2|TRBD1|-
CASSESGGTGTYEQYF
TGCGCCAGCAGTGAGTCAGGCGGGACAGGCACCTACGAGCAGTACTTC
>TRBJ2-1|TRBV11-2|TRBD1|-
CASSLERGQGQKFF
TGTGCCAGCAGCTTAGAGAGGGGACAGGGGCAAAAGTTCTTC
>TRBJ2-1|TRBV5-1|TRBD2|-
CASGRLAGLNEQFF
TGCGCCAGCGGTAGACTAGCGGGACTGAATGAGCAGTTCTTC
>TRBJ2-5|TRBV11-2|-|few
CASSLVVWETETQYF
TGTGCCAGCAGCTTAGTAGTTTGGGAGACGGAGACCCAGTACTTC
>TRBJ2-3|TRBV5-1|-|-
CASNRGSHTDTQYF
TGCGCCAGCAACCGAGGCAGCCACACAGATACGCAGTATTTT
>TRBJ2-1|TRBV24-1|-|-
CATSDWGGPYNEQFF
TGTGCCACCAGTGATTGGGGGGGCCCTTACAATGAGCAGTTCTTC
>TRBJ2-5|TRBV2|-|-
CASSGRYGEGQETQYF
TGTGCCAGCAGCGGGCGGTACGGAGAGGGTCAAGAGACCCAGTACTTC
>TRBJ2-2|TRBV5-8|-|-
CASSVPGTGELFF
TGTGCCAGCAGCGTCCCAGGAACCGGGGAGCTGTTTTTT
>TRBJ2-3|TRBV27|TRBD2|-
CASSATTSGTDTQYF
TGTGCCAGCAGTGCGACGACTAGCGGCACAGATACGCAGTATTTT
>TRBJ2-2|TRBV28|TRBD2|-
CASSRSGSRNGELFF
TGTGCCAGCAGCCGAAGCGGGAGTCGTAACGGGGAGCTGTTTTTT
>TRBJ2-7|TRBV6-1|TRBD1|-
CASNRDRTYEQYF
TGTGCCAGCAACCGGGACAGAACCTACGAGCAGTACTTC
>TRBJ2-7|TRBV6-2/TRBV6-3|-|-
CASSYLPVDYGGEQYF
TGTGCCAGCAGTTACTTGCCCGTAGACTATGGAGGGGAGCAGTACTTC
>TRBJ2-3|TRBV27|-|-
CASSKNRVADTQYF
TGTGCCAGCAGTAAGAACAGGGTAGCAGATACGCAGTATTTT
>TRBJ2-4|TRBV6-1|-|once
CASSEEERGGNIQYF
TGTGCCAGCAGTGAAGAAGAGAGGGGAGGAAACATTCAGTACTTC
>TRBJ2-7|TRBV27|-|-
CASSSLGRSSYEQYF
TGTGCCAGCAGTTCACTAGGGAGAAGCTCCTACGAGCAGTACTTC
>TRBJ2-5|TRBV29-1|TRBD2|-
CSVEPPSGARTQYF
TGCAGCGTTGAACCACCTAGCGGGGCTCGGACCCAGTACTTC
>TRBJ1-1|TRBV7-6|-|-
CASSLGFTGTNTEAFF
TGTGCCAGCAGCTTAGGGTTTACGGGGACAAACACTGAAGCTTTCTTT
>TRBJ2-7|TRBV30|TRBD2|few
CAWVQAGGPNYEQYF
TGTGCCTGGGTACAAGCGGGGGGACCGAACTACGAGCAGTACTTC
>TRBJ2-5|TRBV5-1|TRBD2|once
CASSIGLAAIQETQYF
TGCGCCAGCAGCATAGGACTAGCGGCTATCCAAGAGACCCAGTACTTC
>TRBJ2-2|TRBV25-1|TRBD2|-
CASRYPASGGTGELFF
TGTGCCAGCAGGTACCCCGCTAGCGGAGGTACCGGGGAGCTGTTTTTT
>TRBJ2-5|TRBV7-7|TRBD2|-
CASSLDGGGTQYF
TGTGCTAGCAGCTTAGATGGGGGGGGGACCCAGTACTTC
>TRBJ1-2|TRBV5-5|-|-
CASSFSGINYGYTF
TGTGCCAGCAGCTTTTCGGGGATTAACTATGGCTACACCTTC
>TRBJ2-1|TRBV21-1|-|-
CASSGQTANNEQFF
TGTGCCAGCAGCGGACAGACAGCGAACAATGAGCAGTTCTTC
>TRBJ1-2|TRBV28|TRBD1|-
CASSFLTGGYGYTF
TGTGCCAGCAGTTTCCTAACAGGGGGATATGGCTACACCTTC
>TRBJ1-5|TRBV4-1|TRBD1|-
CASSQADRGDNQPQHF
TGCGCCAGCAGCCAAGCCGACAGGGGGGACAATCAGCCCCAGCATTTT
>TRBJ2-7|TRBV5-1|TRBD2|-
CASSSSSGRLYEQYF
TGCGCCAGCAGCTCTTCTAGCGGGAGGCTCTACGAGCAGTACTTC
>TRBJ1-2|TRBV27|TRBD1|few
CASSPPGQGAKGYTF
TGTGCCAGCAGTCCTCCCGGACAGGGGGCTAAGGGCTACACCTTC
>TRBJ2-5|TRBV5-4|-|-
CASSLAVRSGPHGTQYF
TGTGCCAGCAGCTTGGCGGTGAGAAGCGGGCCCCATGGGACCCAGTACTTC
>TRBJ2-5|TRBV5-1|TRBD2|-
CASSSGTSGQETQYF
TGCGCCAGCAGCAGTGGGACTAGCGGTCAAGAGACCCAGTACTTC
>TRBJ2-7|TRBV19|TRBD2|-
CASSIDGSGALRGRAQGSEQYF
TGTGCCAGTAGTATAGATGGGAGCGGGGCCCTCCGCGGGAGAGCCCAAGGTAGCGAGCAGTACTTC
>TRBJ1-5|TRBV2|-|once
CASSRGGFQPQHF
TGTGCCAGCAGCCGGGGGGGGTTTCAGCCCCAGCATTTT
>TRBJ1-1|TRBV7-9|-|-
CASSSRGTEAFF
TGTGCCAGCAGCTCAAGGGGGACTGAAGCTTTCTTT
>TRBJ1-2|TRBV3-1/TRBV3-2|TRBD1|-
CASSRSAGTGVPYTF
TGTGCCAGCAGCCGAAGTGCCGGGACAGGGGTTCCCTACACCTTC
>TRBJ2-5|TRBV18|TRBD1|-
CASSPVQGTETQYF
TGTGCCAGCTCACCTGTACAGGGGACGGAGACCCAGTACTTC
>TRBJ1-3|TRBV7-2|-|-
CASSLQGIGNTIYF
TGTGCCAGCAGCCTTCAGGGAATAGGAAACACCATATATTTT
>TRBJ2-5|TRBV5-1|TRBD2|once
CASSMGLAGLYQETQYF
TGCGCCAGCAGCATGGGACTAGCGGGACTGTACCAAGAGACCCAGTACTTC
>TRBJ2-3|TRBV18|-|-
CASSPGTSGTDTQYF
TGTGCCAGCTCACCAGGGACATCGGGTACAGATACGCAGTATTTT
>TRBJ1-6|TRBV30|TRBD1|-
CAWSGQGATYNSPLHF
TGTGCCTGGAGTGGTCAGGGGGCTACCTATAATTCACCCCTCCACTTT
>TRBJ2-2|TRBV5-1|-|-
CASSTDPGHANTGELFF
TGCGCCAGCAGCACTGACCCGGGACACGCGAACACCGGGGAGCTGTTTTTT
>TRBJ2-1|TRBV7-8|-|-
CASSLAPRGDEQFF
TGTGCCAGCAGCTTAGCCCCCAGGGGTGATGAGCAGTTCTTC
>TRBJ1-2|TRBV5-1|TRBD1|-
CASRAGGVNYGYTF
TGCGCCAGCAGGGCAGGGGGAGTTAACTATGGCTACACCTTC
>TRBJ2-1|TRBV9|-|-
CASSVVTAGDEQFF
TGTGCCAGCAGCGTAGTAACAGCAGGGGATGAGCAGTTCTTC
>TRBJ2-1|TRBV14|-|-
CASSPLTGVHEQFF
TGTGCCAGCAGCCCCCTAACGGGAGTCCATGAGCAGTTCTTC
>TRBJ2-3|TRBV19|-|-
CASRLQGLEDTQYF
TGTGCCAGTAGGTTACAGGGTTTGGAGGATACGCAGTATTTT
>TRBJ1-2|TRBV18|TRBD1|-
CASSPDRGLGYTF
TGTGCCAGCTCACCTGACAGGGGGCTCGGCTACACCTTC
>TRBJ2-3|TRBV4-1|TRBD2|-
CASSQEASTSGFTDTQYF
TGCGCCAGCAGCCAAGAAGCTTCCACTAGCGGATTCACAGATACGCAGTATTTT
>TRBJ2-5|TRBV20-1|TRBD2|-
CSASTLRTSGQETQYF
TGCAGTGCTAGTACCCTTCGGACTAGCGGGCAAGAGACCCAGTACTTC
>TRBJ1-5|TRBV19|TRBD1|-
CASSGDSFILPQHF
TGTGCCAGTAGTGGGGACAGTTTTATCTTGCCCCAGCATTTT
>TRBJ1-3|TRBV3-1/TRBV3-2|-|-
CASSHWTTTSSGNTIYF
TGTGCCAGCAGCCATTGGACAACAACGAGCTCTGGAAACACCATATATTTT
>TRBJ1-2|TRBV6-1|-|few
CASSEGSGYGYTF
TGTGCCAGCAGTGAAGGTTCGGGCTATGGCTACACCTTC
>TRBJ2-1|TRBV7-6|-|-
CASSPPNEQFF
TGTGCCAGCAGCCCCCCTAATGAGCAGTTCTTC
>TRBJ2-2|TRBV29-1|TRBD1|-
CSVRTGNTGELFF
TGCAGCGTGCGGACAGGGAACACCGGGGAGCTGTTTTTT